This TCR beta chain was identified in a study of T cells in Graves' hyperthyroidism and ophthalmopathy. Study summary: Peripheral blood was collected at initial diagnosis, before any treatment.

What was amplified from RNA transcripts were TCR beta CDR3 regions. TCR CDR3 regions were first amplified by RT-PCR with HTBI primers. One entry per CDR3 protein results from TCRdb running MiXCR on the multiplex PCR reads. The table has some 600,000 distinct CDR3 sequences, over 11% seen once. Notes on this clonotype: Its cognate antigen is unknown.

General study results and limits: Through a model of 13 V-J features, ophthalmopathy was separated from stable hyperthyroidism. The model predicted ophthalmopathy a median around 6.5 months before onset.

There are 14 residues in the CDR3. Trimming removed 3 bases from V and 5 bases from J, with 14 bases in between. Germline V lookup: CDR1 SGHDT, CDR2 YYEEEE. The sequencing sample was made of blood. The chain has TRBV5-6 and TRBJ1-1; weak D call: TRBD1 (6 bases). This receptor was identified in a woman aged 25 to 39 with Graves' hyperthyroidism that later progressed to Graves' ophthalmopathy. Here the CDR3 DNA reads TGTGCCAGCAGCTACCGACAGGCGGTTACTGAAGCTTTCTTT. This encodes CASSYRQAVTEAFF.